Sequencing of this T cell receptor (beta chain) was carried out in a study of memory CD4+ T cells and cytomegalovirus serostatus. The sort gate was single viable CD3+CD4+CD8-CD45RO+ cells for memory CD4+ T cells. Sequencing used immunoSEQ multiplex PCR; TCRdb keeps in-frame clones, though not all of them. In the table there are some 60,000 clones, about three quarters of which are singletons. This receptor was obtained from an adult in good health and CMV-seronegative. Sequenced input: memory CD4+ T cells from blood.

CDR3 nucleotides: TGTGCCAGCAGCCGCGGGACGACAGGGTTTAATCGGGTAATGAACACTGAAGCTTTCTTT. Encoded protein: CASSRGTTGFNRVMNTEAFF. The chain uses TRBV4-2 and TRBJ1-1, with TRBD1 matching over 7 bases. The germline gives CDR1 LGHNA, CDR2 YNFKEQ. CDR3 length: 20 residues. Germline trimming cut 4 bases from V and 0 bases from J; bases unmatched to any gene: 20.